This T cell receptor (beta chain) was observed in a study of monozygotic twins with inflammatory bowel disease. Findings and caveats of the study: Repertoire similarity matched across concordant and discordant twins, perhaps owing to limited power. T cell subtypes were not distinguishable in this analysis.

Each TCR library used roughly 3,500 ng of total RNA. From the 5' RACE reads, TCRdb lists one entry per CDR3 protein and no DNA. The repertoire shows about 200,000 distinct CDR3 sequences; the top ten hold roughly 7.5%. The CDR3 sequence is 17 residues long. Germline V gene data show CDR1 as MNHEY and CDR2 as SVGEGT. Concerning this clonotype: Antigen specificity is unknown.

This TCR derives from a human donor with ulcerative colitis or Crohn's disease, or a healthy co-twin of an affected twin (not recorded which). Input material: blood. The chain employs TRBV6-2 or TRBV6-3 and TRBJ2-2; the TRBD2 assignment by TCRdb is unverifiable without DNA. This chain's CDR3 is CASIQSLGRSNTGELFF.